One sample yielded the 30 T cell receptor beta chains listed below, sequenced in a study of CD8 T cells in ankylosing spondylitis. TCRdb analysed the 5' RACE reads with MiXCR anew, one entry per CDR3 protein. The sample yields about 230,000 distinct CDR3 sequences, approximately 8.4% seen once. Sequenced material: blood, either unsorted or a sorted T cell fraction (not recorded which). These receptors originate from a female donor with ankylosing spondylitis or in good health (not recorded which).

This clonotype was seen many times. This chain uses TRBV2 with TRBJ2-2, with 10 bases aligning to TRBD2. After removal of 6 bases from V and 4 bases from J, the junction contained 2 bases not matched to a gene. This CDR3 comprises 14 residues. Germline values: CDR1 SNHLY, CDR2 FYNNEI. As DNA, the CDR3 is TGTGCCAGCAGGGCTAGCGGGAGCACCGGGGAGCTGTTTTTT. Translated, it gives CASRASGSTGELFF.

This clonotype has at least ten counts. The V and J genes are TRBV11-2 and TRBJ2-5; D possibly corresponds to TRBD2 (6 bases). The V end lost 6 bases, the J end lost 3 bases, and 20 bases lay between the germline ends. CDR3 length: 16 residues. Per the germline V gene, CDR1 is SGHAT and CDR2 is FQNNGV. The CDR3 reads CASSQLTGLGEETQYF. In DNA form, the CDR3 reads TGTGCCAGCAGTCAACTTACGGGACTGGGAGAAGAGACCCAGTACTTC.

The V gene is TRBV7-9, the J gene TRBJ1-5; D is ambiguous. The CDR3 has 14 residues. CDR1 and CDR2 from the germline V gene are SEHNR and FQNEAQ (reference sequence). V was clipped by 1 base and J by 7 bases, with 11 bases between them. CDR3: CASSLDGLGQPQHF. The CDR3 DNA is TGTGCCAGCAGCTTAGACGGTCTTGGGCAGCCCCAGCATTTT.

This clonotype was recorded at least ten times. This chain uses TRBV9 with TRBJ2-3; D is perhaps TRBD2 (6 bases). Trimming cost V 0 bases and J 0 bases, with 11 bases left between them. Germline V lookup: CDR1 SGDLS, CDR2 YYNGEE. The CDR3 runs 16 residues. This chain's CDR3 is CASSVVGLRSTDTQYF. CDR3 in DNA: TGTGCCAGCAGCGTAGTAGGACTACGGAGCACAGATACGCAGTATTTT.

The table lists this clonotype with a few counts. The chain is built from TRBV11-3 and TRBJ2-1, with D possibly matching TRBD1 (5 bases). The CDR3 runs 15 residues. Germline lookup yields CDR1 SGHNT and CDR2 YENEEA. Trimming removed 5 bases from V and 8 bases from J, with 19 bases in between. In DNA, the CDR3 is TGTGCCAGCAGCCTAAACCGGGTCCAGGGCGATGAGCAGTTCTTC. Amino acid sequence: CASSLNRVQGDEQFF.

This clonotype occurred a few times. The chain uses TRBV11-2 and TRBJ2-1; 7 bases fit TRBD1. The J segment lost 6 bases and the V segment lost 0 bases, leaving 8 bases of the junction unmatched. Germline V CDR1 and CDR2: SGHAT, FQNNGV. CDR3 size: 16 residues. The CDR3 spells CASSLDQQGIANEQFF. The CDR3 DNA reads as TGTGCCAGCAGCTTAGATCAACAGGGGATCGCCAATGAGCAGTTCTTC.

Ten or more counts support this clonotype. The gene calls are TRBV3-1 and TRBJ1-1, with D possibly TRBD1 on 5 matching bases. CDR3 length: 16 residues. Between the trimmed V and J ends, which lost 6 bases and 0 bases, there was a span of 17 bases. Germline assignment: CDR1 LGHDT and CDR2 YNNKEL (reference sequence). CDR3 coding DNA: TGTGCCAGCAGACCCGCACTGACAGCCATGAACACTGAAGCTTTCTTT. This translates into CASRPALTAMNTEAFF.

This clonotype was seen many times. The CDR3: CASSAGRVHGEQYF. The CDR3 nucleotides read TGTGCCAGCAGCGCAGGGAGGGTCCACGGCGAGCAGTACTTC. The chain carries TRBV7-9 and TRBJ2-7; 7 bases fit TRBD2. Germline lookup yields CDR1 SEHNR and CDR2 FQNEAQ (reference sequence). CDR3 length: 14 residues. V trimming: 5 bases; J trimming: 6 bases; junction bases outside the gene matches: 10.

This clonotype was detected many times. The chain carries TRBV25-1 and TRBJ1-1, with 9 bases matching TRBD1. The CDR3 consists of 14 residues. The junction had 7 bases not matched to a gene; V was cut back by 6 bases and J by 5 bases. The V gene's germline CDR1 is MGHDK and CDR2 SYGVNS. CDR3 residues: CASSLTGGLTEAFF. In DNA, the CDR3 is TGTGCCAGCAGCCTGACAGGGGGGCTAACTGAAGCTTTCTTT.

This clonotype was seen at least ten times. J is TRBJ1-5 and V is TRBV28, with a tentative D call TRBD1 (5 bases). The CDR3 consists of 16 residues. V was clipped by 4 bases and J by 4 bases, with 17 bases between them. Germline CDR1 reads MDHEN; CDR2 reads SYDVKM. CDR3 region: CASSSTMGQGNQPQHF. CDR3 DNA sequence: TGTGCCAGCAGTTCGACCATGGGGCAGGGAAATCAGCCCCAGCATTTT.

The sample holds many counts of this clonotype. The V call is TRBV5-1, the J call TRBJ1-4, with D perhaps TRBD1 (6 bases). The CDR3 has 15 amino acids. The V end was cut by 0 bases, the J end by 7 bases, with 13 bases between. Germline V gene data show CDR1 as SGHRS and CDR2 as YFSETQ. The DNA of the CDR3 is TGCGCCAGCAGCTTGGGGCGACAGGATGGTGAAAAACTGTTTTTT. It yields the protein CASSLGRQDGEKLFF.

There are a few counts of this clonotype. V gene TRBV12-3 or TRBV12-4 combines with J gene TRBJ1-1; D is undetermined. Trimming cost V 0 bases and J 5 bases, with 10 bases left between them. The CDR3 has 14 amino acids. CDR3 region: CASSLARGRTEAFF. The CDR3 nucleotides are TGTGCCAGCAGTTTAGCCCGGGGAAGGACTGAAGCTTTCTTT.

This clonotype was counted many times. The V and J genes are TRBV6-5 and TRBJ2-2; D not resolved. V gave up 6 bases and J gave up 1 base, with 3 bases separating them. CDR1 and CDR2 from the germline V gene are MNHEY and SVGAGI. This CDR3 spans 12 amino acids. CDR3 sequence reads: CASSGNTGELFF. The CDR3 bases are TGTGCCAGCAGCGGGAACACCGGGGAGCTGTTTTTT.

J is TRBJ2-3 and V is TRBV7-2, with 8 bases identical to TRBD1. The CDR3 runs to 17 residues. The germline CDR1 and CDR2 sequences are SGHTA and FQGNSA. Trimming cost V 5 bases and J 6 bases; bases outside gene matches: 16. The CDR3 region has the DNA TGTGCCAGCAGCCACTACCGACAGGGGACGCAAGGGGATACGCAGTATTTT. Translated, it gives CASSHYRQGTQGDTQYF.

This clonotype was observed a few times. The V call is TRBV7-2, the J call TRBJ2-1; D perhaps matches TRBD1 (6 bases). V was cut by 2 bases and J by 6 bases, with 14 bases left in between. This CDR3 region has 15 residues. In germline, CDR1 is SGHTA, CDR2 FQGNSA. The CDR3 DNA reads as TGTGCCAGCAGCTTAAACAGGGCTCTAGGCAATGAGCAGTTCTTC. Translation: CASSLNRALGNEQFF.

The chain carries TRBV12-3 or TRBV12-4 and TRBJ1-1; no firm D call. V was shortened by 8 bases and J by 0 bases, with 13 bases between the two germline ends. The CDR3 spans 14 residues. CDR3 protein: CASGGQSVNTEAFF. The CDR3 bases are TGTGCCAGCGGTGGGCAGTCGGTGAACACTGAAGCTTTCTTT.

This clonotype came up many times. The chain joins TRBV11-1 to TRBJ1-6; D call uncertain. Germline CDR1 SGHAT, CDR2 FQDESV (reference sequence). The length of the CDR3 is 19 residues. V dropped 5 bases and J dropped 0 bases, with 20 bases sitting between them. The CDR3 bases are TGTGCCAGCAGCCCCCTCCTCGACCGTAGAAGCTCCTATAATTCACCCCTCCACTTT. This encodes CASSPLLDRRSSYNSPLHF.

This clonotype was recorded many times. The chain links TRBV7-8 to TRBJ2-1, with D perhaps TRBD1 or TRBD2 (5 bases each). The CDR3 is made up of 11 amino acids. From germline, CDR1 is SGHVS and CDR2 FQNEAQ. V gave up 4 bases and J gave up 15 bases, with 13 bases separating them. The CDR3 sequence is CASSSGPAGFF. CDR3 in DNA: TGTGCCAGCAGCTCGGGACCGGCAGGGTTCTTC.

This clonotype was observed many times. The chain couples TRBV5-1 to TRBJ2-6, with D unclear. The CDR3 length is 14 residues. Germline values: CDR1 SGHRS, CDR2 YFSETQ. Trimming pared 4 bases from V and 0 bases from J, leaving 5 bases between. The CDR3 bases are TGCGCCAGCAGCGTAGGCTCTGGGGCCAACGTCCTGACTTTC. Translating gives CASSVGSGANVLTF. Full variable domain (remainder filled in from reference TRBV5-1 and TRBJ2-6): KAGVTQTPRYLIKTRGQQVTLSCSPISGHRSVSWYQQTPGQGLQFLFEYFSETQRNKGNFPGRFSGRQFSNSRSEMNVSTLELGDSALYLCASSVGSGANVLTFGAGSRLTVL.

This clonotype occurred many times. The V and J genes are TRBV19 and TRBJ1-2; D call uncertain. Deletions cut 4 bases from V and 4 bases from J, with 13 bases between. Germline CDR1 LNHDA, CDR2 SQIVND (reference sequence). This CDR3 has 14 amino acids. CDR3 in amino acids: CASSKDGRGYGYTF. DNA for the CDR3: TGTGCCAGTAGTAAAGACGGACGCGGCTATGGCTACACCTTC.

This clonotype was observed many times. This chain joins TRBV7-2 and TRBJ2-1; no reliable D call. Between the trimmed V and J ends, which lost 5 bases and 3 bases, there was a span of 5 bases. Germline V gives CDR1 SGHTA, CDR2 FQGNSA. The CDR3 consists of 12 residues. The CDR3 DNA is TGTGCCAGCAGCAACTACTACAATGAGCAGTTCTTC. Translated, it gives CASSNYYNEQFF.

This clonotype was seen at least ten times. The gene calls are TRBV6-2 or TRBV6-3 and TRBJ2-3; no clear D gene. Trimming pared 6 bases from V and 4 bases from J, leaving 14 bases between. The CDR3 runs to 14 residues. Germline CDR1 and CDR2: MNHEY and SVGEGT. CDR3 in amino acids: CASRSLAWADTQYF. DNA of the CDR3: TGTGCCAGCAGATCCCTCGCCTGGGCAGATACGCAGTATTTT.

This clonotype appeared a few times. This sequence joins TRBV29-1 and TRBJ2-1, with 15 bases lining up with TRBD2. CDR1 is SQVTM and CDR2 is ANQGSEA in the germline V gene. The CDR3 is 14 residues long. V dropped 4 bases and J dropped 13; count of bases not matched to a gene: 8. CDR3 sequence: CSVVAGTSGGLQFF. CDR3 coding DNA: TGCAGCGTTGTGGCCGGGACTAGCGGGGGGTTACAGTTCTTC.

With respect to this clonotype: With a much larger clone just one base away, this may be a read error. This chain uses TRBV20-1 with TRBJ1-1, with a tentative D call TRBD1 (6 bases). Germline loops: CDR1 DFQATT, CDR2 SNEGSKA (reference sequence). The CDR3 has 14 residues. The chain's CDR3 is CSTRVQGGLTEAFF. DNA of the CDR3: TGCAGTACTAGGGTACAGGGCGGTTTGACTGAAGCTTTCTTT.

This clonotype showed up many times. This sequence joins TRBV15 and TRBJ2-5, with D perhaps TRBD2 (5 bases). Germline V gene lookup returns CDR1 LNHNV and CDR2 YYDKDF (reference sequence). The CDR3 runs 14 residues. With 0 bases removed from V and 3 bases from J, the gap between germline ends came to 8 bases. The CDR3 coding sequence is TGTGCCACCAGCAGAGATCGAGCGGAAGAGACCCAGTACTTC. Translated, it gives CATSRDRAEETQYF.

The chain combines TRBV7-2 with TRBJ1-2; the D is unclear. The germline V gene encodes CDR1 SGHTA and CDR2 FQGNSA. The CDR3 contains 15 residues. V was pared by 0 bases and J by 4 bases, with 12 bases between. CDR3 loop: CASSLAAPSTYGYTF. The DNA for the CDR3 is TGTGCCAGCAGCTTAGCTGCCCCCTCGACCTATGGCTACACCTTC.

This clonotype was picked up many times. The V gene is TRBV25-1, the J gene TRBJ2-7; D assignment may be TRBD1 or TRBD2 (6 bases each). Germline CDR1 reads MGHDK; CDR2 reads SYGVNS. Trimming took 6 bases from V and 6 from J, leaving 12 bases between them. The CDR3 is made up of 12 amino acids. CDR3 sequence reads: CASSRGLGEQYF. The CDR3 DNA is TGTGCCAGCAGCAGGGGACTCGGCGAGCAGTACTTC.

In this sample, this clonotype turned up many times. The chain joins TRBV29-1 to TRBJ1-5; D might be TRBD1 (5 bases). The CDR3 sequence is 16 residues long. Trimming shortened V by 1 base and J by 6 bases, and 19 bases separated the two germline ends. Germline CDR1 is SQVTM and CDR2 is ANQGSEA. The CDR3 sequence: CSVEVPGPRPTQPQHF. CDR3 nucleotides: TGCAGCGTTGAAGTCCCGGGACCCCGGCCCACTCAGCCCCAGCATTTT.

Ten or more counts support this clonotype. The chain is built from TRBV5-1 and TRBJ1-1, with a tentative D call TRBD1 (6 bases). CDR3 length: 14 amino acids. V was shortened by 8 bases and J by 7 bases, with 21 bases between the two germline ends. CDR1 and CDR2 from the germline V gene are SGHRS and YFSETQ. The CDR3 DNA follows: TGCGCCAGTATGGACGGAGGGGGGGGGAATGAAGCTTTCTTT. Translated, it gives CASMDGGGGNEAFF.

This clonotype has ten or more counts. The junction and the germline gene differ at one end; a read error may be behind it. The chain combines TRBV7-7 with TRBJ1-1, with TRBD1 as a possible D gene (5 bases). CDR1 is SSHAT, CDR2 FNYEAQ, per germline (reference sequence). CDR3 length equals 13 residues. The CDR3 nucleotides are TGTGCTAGCAGCTTAGGGAGGGGTTCCGAAGCTTTCTTT. Amino acid sequence: CASSLGRGSEAFF.